This TCR beta chain emerged from a study of blood T cell repertoires in COVID-19. Study summary: PBMCs, B-cell-depleted T cells, or T cells provided the cDNA or gDNA that made up the material.

Germline V lookup: CDR1 MNHEY, CDR2 SVGAGI. The CDR3 has 14 residues. Libraries were prepared by immunoSEQ multiplex PCR; TCRdb keeps only in-frame clonotypes and omits some of them. The profile covers some 190,000 clones, with more than 65% appearing a single time and approximately 16% taken by the ten largest. Adults between about 18 and 89 years of age took part from 20 to 25 US areas. What was sequenced was PBMCs or T cells enriched from blood (not recorded which). The chain combines TRBV6-5 with TRBJ1-1, with D possibly being TRBD1 (6 bases). The sequence derives from a woman in her forties or fifties with acute COVID-19. Written as DNA, the CDR3 is TGTGTGAGCAGCGTAGGAGGGGGGGGAACTGAAGCTTTCTTT. Protein sequence: CVSSVGGGGTEAFF.